What follows are 11 T cell receptor beta chains derived from one specimen sequenced in a study of regulatory T cells in long-lasting Graves disease. Building of the TCR beta libraries involved iRepertoire HTBI primers and Arm-PCR of CDR3 regions. Each CDR3 protein is one row after TCRdb ran MiXCR on the multiplex PCR reads. The sample carries roughly 500,000 distinct CDR3 sequences, around 20% recorded once. Time point specified: persistent/refractory GD, antithyroid drugs over 5 years with positive TRAb. Scientists built the TCR library using RNA that was extracted from PBMCs. The source was peripheral blood mononuclear cells (PBMCs), collected when the disease was refractory, from a patient treated with antithyroid drugs. Receptor source: a female donor with Graves disease.

The CDR3 reads CAWNPPGTGGPVYEQYF. The CDR3 nucleotides are TGTGCCTGGAATCCACCGGGGACGGGAGGGCCGGTTTATGAGCAGTACTTC. The V and J genes are TRBV30 and TRBJ2-7; 8 bases align to TRBD2. V trimming: 4 bases; J trimming: 7 bases; junction bases outside the gene matches: 21. This CDR3 region has 17 residues. Per the germline V gene, CDR1 is GTSNPN and CDR2 is SVGIG (reference sequence).

For this clonotype: At one of its ends the junction is not consistent with the germline gene, which may arise from a read error. The chain recombines TRBV27 with TRBJ1-5, with no clear D. CDR3 length: 14 amino acids. Germline assignment: CDR1 MNHEY and CDR2 SMNVEV (reference sequence). The CDR3 DNA reads TGTGCCAGCAGTTTAGGGGAGAGCAATCAGCCCCGGCATTTT. This gives the protein CASSLGESNQPRHF.

CDR3 amino acids: CASSEYEKLFF. CDR3 nucleotides: TGTGCCAGCAGCGAGTATGAAAAACTGTTTTTT. V is TRBV14 and J is TRBJ1-4; no clear D. The V gene lost 5 bases and the J gene lost 6 bases, with 4 bases spanning the gap. This CDR3 region has 11 residues. Germline-derived CDR1 and CDR2 are SGHDN and FVKESK.

This clonotype was seen at least ten times. The CDR3 DNA reads TGTGCCAGCAGTGCCAGAGATAGCAATCAGCCCCAGCATTTT. Amino acids: CASSARDSNQPQHF. This chain connects TRBV25-1 to TRBJ1-5; D gene uncertain. Germline CDR1 MGHDK, CDR2 SYGVNS. V lost 4 bases and J 0 bases, leaving 7 bases between the germline ends. The CDR3 has 14 amino acids. The full variable domain, with the rest looked up from reference TRBV25-1 and TRBJ1-5, is EADIYQTPRYLVIGTGKKITLECSQTMGHDKMYWYQQDPGMELHLIHYSYGVNSTEKGDLSSESTVSRIRTEHFPLTLESARPSHTSQYLCASSARDSNQPQHFGDGTRLSIL.

The rearrangement links TRBV27 to TRBJ1-2; D call uncertain. This CDR3 is 13 amino acids long. V was pared by 8 bases and J by 1 base, with 11 bases between. Germline V gene lookup returns CDR1 MNHEY and CDR2 SMNVEV (reference sequence). The CDR3 sequence is CASGDTDNYGYTF. The CDR3 nucleotides are TGTGCCAGCGGTGACACGGATAACTATGGCTACACCTTC.

The table lists this clonotype with a few counts. This sequence joins TRBV7-2 and TRBJ2-2; the D call may be TRBD1 or TRBD2 (7 bases each). The CDR3 is 16 amino acids. Germline-derived CDR1 and CDR2 are SGHTA and FQGNSA. V was shortened by 3 bases and J by 3 bases, with 14 bases between the two germline ends. The CDR3 spells CASSFSRGGYTGELFF. CDR3 in DNA: TGTGCCAGCAGCTTCTCCAGGGGGGGTTACACCGGGGAGCTGTTTTTT.

The chain has TRBV29-1 and TRBJ1-2; D call uncertain. V gave up 7 bases and J gave up 5 bases, with 11 bases separating them. This CDR3 region has 11 residues. The germline V gene has CDR1 SQVTM and CDR2 ANQGSEA. CDR3 protein: CSGERSYGYTF. CDR3 DNA sequence: TGCAGCGGGGAGAGATCATATGGCTACACCTTC.

The chain uses TRBV4-1 and TRBJ1-1; D is ambiguous. The V gene's germline CDR1 is MGHRA and CDR2 YSYEKL. This CDR3 region has 16 residues. V was shortened by 5 bases and J by 0 bases, with 16 bases between the two germline ends. CDR3 residues: CASSDYGRQVNTEAFF. The DNA for the CDR3 is TGCGCCAGCAGCGATTACGGGAGGCAGGTGAACACTGAAGCTTTCTTT.

In its sample, this clonotype was seen many times. J is TRBJ1-1 and V is TRBV6-1; a possible D gene is TRBD1 (6 bases). Trimming removed 5 bases from V and 10 bases from J, with 20 bases in between. The CDR3 has 14 residues. The germline gives CDR1 MNHNS, CDR2 SASEGT. The CDR3 coding sequence is TGTGCCAGCAGTCGCCGGGACAAGGTTGGGGGAGCTTTCTTT. Its protein is CASSRRDKVGGAFF.

This clonotype has ten or more counts. V gene TRBV11-2 combines with J gene TRBJ1-2, with 10 bases lining up with TRBD1. Germline CDR1 and CDR2: SGHAT and FQNNGV. Trimming took 0 bases from V and 6 from J; bases not matched to a gene: 7. This CDR3 is built from 16 residues. CDR3 bases: TGTGCCAGCAGCTTAGAGAGACAGGGGGCGAGTGATGGCTACACCTTC. It specifies CASSLERQGASDGYTF.

The genes are TRBV5-5 and TRBJ2-4; D is ambiguous. The CDR3 extends over 15 amino acids. V gave up 3 bases and J gave up 0 bases, with 10 bases separating them. Germline loops: CDR1 SGHKS, CDR2 YYEKEE (reference sequence). In nucleotides, the CDR3 is TGTGCCAGCAGCTCCTTCCGCCTAGCCAAAAACATTCAGTACTTC. Residues: CASSSFRLAKNIQYF.